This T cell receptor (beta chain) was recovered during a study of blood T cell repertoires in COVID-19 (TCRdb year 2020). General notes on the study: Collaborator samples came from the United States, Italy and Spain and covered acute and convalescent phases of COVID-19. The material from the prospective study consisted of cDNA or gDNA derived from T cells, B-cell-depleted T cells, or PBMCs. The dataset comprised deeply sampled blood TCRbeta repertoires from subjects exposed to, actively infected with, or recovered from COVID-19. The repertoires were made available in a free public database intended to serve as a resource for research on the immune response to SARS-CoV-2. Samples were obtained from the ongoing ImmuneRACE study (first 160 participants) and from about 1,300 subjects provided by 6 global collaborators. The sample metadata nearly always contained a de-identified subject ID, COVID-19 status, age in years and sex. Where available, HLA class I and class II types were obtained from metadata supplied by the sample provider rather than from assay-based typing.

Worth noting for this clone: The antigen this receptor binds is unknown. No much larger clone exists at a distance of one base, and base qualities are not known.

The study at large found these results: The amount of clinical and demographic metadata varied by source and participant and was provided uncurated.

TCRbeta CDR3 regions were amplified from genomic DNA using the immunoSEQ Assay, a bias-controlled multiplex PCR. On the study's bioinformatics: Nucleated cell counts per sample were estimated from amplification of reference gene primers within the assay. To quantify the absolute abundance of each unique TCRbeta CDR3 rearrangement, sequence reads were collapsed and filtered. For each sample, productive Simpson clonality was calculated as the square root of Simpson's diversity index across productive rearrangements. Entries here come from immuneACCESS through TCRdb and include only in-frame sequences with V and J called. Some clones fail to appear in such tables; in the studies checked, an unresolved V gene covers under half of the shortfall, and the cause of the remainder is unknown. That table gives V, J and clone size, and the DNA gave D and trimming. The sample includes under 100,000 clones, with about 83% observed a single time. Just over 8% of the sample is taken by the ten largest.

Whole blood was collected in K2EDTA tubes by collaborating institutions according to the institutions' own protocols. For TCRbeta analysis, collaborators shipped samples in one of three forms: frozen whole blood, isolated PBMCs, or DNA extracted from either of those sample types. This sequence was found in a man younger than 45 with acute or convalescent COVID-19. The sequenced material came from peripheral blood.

The DNA is TGCGCCAGCAGTCAACGGCGGCGTGAGGGACAGGGGACCCGAGGGGGCACAGATACGCAGTATTTT. Its protein is CASSQRRREGQGTRGGTDTQYF. The sequence links TRBV23-1 to TRBJ2-3, with 10 junctional bases fitting TRBD1. TRBV23-1 is placed among ORFs of uncertain function. The CDR3 measures 22 amino acids from cysteine to phenylalanine. The entry retains the CDR3 DNA only, 66 bases that are in frame from base 1. The junction shows trimming of 2 bases on V and 1 base on J, and the gene matches do not reach 21 bases of it.